This T cell receptor (beta chain) is from a study of shared T cell receptors in the human thymus. Method: immunoSEQ multiplex PCR; TCRdb's copy keeps in-frame clones and lacks some. The sample records 55,000 to 75,000 clones, about 96% being singletons. CDR1 is SGHAT, CDR2 FQNNGV, per germline. Trimming removed 6 bases at V and 2 bases at J, with 12 bases between. This CDR3 comprises 14 residues. The sample taken for sequencing was thymocytes. This TCR was recovered from a human donor. The chain employs TRBV11-2 and TRBJ2-3; D remains ambiguous. CDR3 sequence: CASSRAELTDTQYF. CDR3 nucleotide sequence: TGTGCCAGCAGTCGGGCCGAACTCACAGATACGCAGTATTTT.